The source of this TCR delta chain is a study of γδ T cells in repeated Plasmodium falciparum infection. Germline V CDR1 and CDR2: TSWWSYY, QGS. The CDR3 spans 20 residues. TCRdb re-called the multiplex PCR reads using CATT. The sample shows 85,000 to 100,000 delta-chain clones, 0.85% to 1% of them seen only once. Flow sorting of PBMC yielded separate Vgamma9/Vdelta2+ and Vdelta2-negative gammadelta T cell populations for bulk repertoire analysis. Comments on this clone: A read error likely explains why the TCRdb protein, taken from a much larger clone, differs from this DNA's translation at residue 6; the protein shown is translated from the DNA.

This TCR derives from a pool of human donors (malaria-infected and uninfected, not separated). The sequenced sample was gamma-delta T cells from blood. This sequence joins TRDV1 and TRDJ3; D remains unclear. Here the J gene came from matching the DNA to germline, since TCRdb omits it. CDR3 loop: CALGEHVLTTDWWDTQQMFF. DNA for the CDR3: TGTGCTCTTGGGGAGCACGTTTTGACTACAGATTGGTGGGACACCCAACAGATGTTTTTC.